The 2 T cell receptor beta chains listed next were all sequenced from one sample in a study of T cells after yellow fever vaccination. TCRdb re-called the 5' RACE reads with MiXCR, one entry per CDR3 protein. The table has approximately 330,000 distinct CDR3 sequences, approximately 13% seen once; the top ten hold 2.5% to 4%. The input for sequencing was CD4+ T cells sorted from PBMCs, taken 15 days after the yellow fever booster vaccination. The receptors originated from a man aged 18 to 29 who received the YFV17D yellow fever vaccine.

This clonotype was detected a few times. This sequence joins TRBV14 and TRBJ2-5; D may be TRBD2 (6 bases). This CDR3 spans 19 amino acids. Germline V gene sequence: CDR1 SGHDN, CDR2 FVKESK. The V end lost 0 bases, the J end lost 0 bases, and 20 bases lay between the germline ends. The CDR3 loop reads CASSQDRERGREYQETQYF. The CDR3 DNA sequence: TGTGCCAGCAGCCAAGATAGGGAGAGGGGTCGGGAGTACCAAGAGACCCAGTACTTC.

The chain combines TRBV20-1 with TRBJ2-5, with 7 bases matching TRBD2. The CDR3 covers 14 residues. CDR1 and CDR2 (germline): DFQATT, SNEGSKA (reference sequence). With 2 bases clipped from V and 5 bases from J, the junction kept 8 bases outside the gene matches. The CDR3, as DNA: TGCAGTGCTAGATTCGCGGGGGTGCGGGAGACCCAGTACTTC. Protein: CSARFAGVRETQYF.